The clone carrying this TCR beta chain has ten or more counts. From germline, CDR1 is SGHRS and CDR2 YFSETQ. The V segment lost 4 bases and the J segment 3 bases; nucleotides outside the gene matches: 7. This CDR3 comprises 15 residues. The sample is drawn from a study of human T cells and chemical hapten exposure. Study as a whole: Minor pooled library volume differences mainly drove per-sample TCR yield variation.

Individual cDNA molecules had unique molecular identifiers attached to them by the library. One entry per CDR3 protein, called by TCRdb with MiXCR from the RACE reads. The sample consists of more than 110,000 distinct CDR3 sequences, about an eighth of them appearing once. Time point: patch test 2, 6 weeks after DPC sensitization. Treatment here: therapeutic diphenylcyclopropenone sensitization with weekly scalp DPC. Blood draws preceded each patch test application. The sequence derives from a woman aged 45-59 years with alopecia areata. Some clones in this sample may be carry-over from other donors' samples. The sequenced sample was whole blood, obtained in connection with sensitization to the hapten diphenylcyclopropenone (DPC). The chain combines TRBV5-1 with TRBJ1-1; 9 bases match TRBD1. CDR3 DNA: TGCGCCAGCAGCCGACCGACAGGGGGTTACACTGAAGCTTTCTTT. This sequence encodes CASSRPTGGYTEAFF.